What follows are 11 T cell receptor beta chains derived from one specimen sequenced in a study of T cells in Graves' hyperthyroidism and ophthalmopathy. There were TCR beta CDR3 regions amplified from RNA transcripts. In the first-round RT-PCR of the TCR CDR3, the HTBI primer set was used. A single record per CDR3 protein comes from TCRdb applying MiXCR to the multiplex PCR reads. The table lists hundreds of thousands of distinct CDR3 sequences, 18% of them singletons. The source material was blood. Every receptor here comes from a woman aged 45 to 65 with Graves' hyperthyroidism that later progressed to Graves' ophthalmopathy.

This clonotype has only a few counts. The chain carries TRBV6-1 and TRBJ2-5; 7 nucleotides match TRBD1. Germline V gene sequence: CDR1 MNHNS, CDR2 SASEGT. The CDR3 has 14 residues. V was clipped by 8 bases and J by 0 bases; unmatched bases: 6. The CDR3: CASGSGGYQETQYF. CDR3 nucleotide sequence: TGTGCCAGCGGATCAGGGGGTTACCAAGAGACCCAGTACTTC.

There are many counts of this clonotype. The chain employs TRBV3-1 and TRBJ2-1, with 8 bases fitting TRBD2. The junction had 5 bases not matched to a gene; V was cut back by 4 bases and J by 9 bases. CDR1 is LGHDT, CDR2 YNNKEL, per germline (reference sequence). CDR3 length: 13 amino acids. CDR3 nucleotides: TGTGCCAGCAGCCGTGGACTAGCAGCTGAGCAGTTCTTC. Translation: CASSRGLAAEQFF.

This clonotype was detected ten times or more. The rearrangement joins TRBV20-1 to TRBJ1-5; D is undetermined. Per germline, CDR1 DFQATT and CDR2 SNEGSKA (reference sequence). The length of the CDR3 is 13 residues. With 3 bases removed from V and 6 bases from J, the gap between germline ends came to 12 bases. CDR3 loop: CSASHGDRQPQHF. The CDR3 DNA follows: TGCAGTGCTAGTCACGGTGATCGTCAGCCCCAGCATTTT.

This clonotype has a count of ten or more. The CDR3 sequence is CASSLVGGAEAFF. In DNA, the CDR3 is TGTGCCAGCAGCTTAGTAGGGGGCGCTGAAGCTTTCTTT. The chain links TRBV13 to TRBJ1-1, with TRBD1 matching over 7 bases. This CDR3 spans 13 amino acids. V trimming: 1 base; J trimming: 6 bases; junction bases outside the gene matches: 2. Germline V gene lookup returns CDR1 PRHDT and CDR2 FYEKMQ (reference sequence). The whole variable domain, filled in from reference TRBV13 and TRBJ1-1, reads AAGVIQSPRHLIKEKRETATLKCYPIPRHDTVYWYQQGPGQDPQFLISFYEKMQSDKGSIPDRFSAQQFSDYHSELNMSSLELGDSALYFCASSLVGGAEAFFGQGTRLTVV.

The sample holds a few counts of this clonotype. The V call is TRBV6-1, the J call TRBJ1-1; D gene uncertain. Deletions cut 4 bases from V and 7 bases from J, with 10 bases between. Germline assignment: CDR1 MNHNS and CDR2 SASEGT. The length of the CDR3 is 12 residues. The CDR3 here is CASSGFWFEAFF. DNA for the CDR3: TGTGCCAGCAGTGGCTTCTGGTTTGAAGCTTTCTTT.

The CDR3 DNA is TGCAGTGCTAGAGCGGGGGGGGCGGTGGGCTACAATGAGCAGTTCTTC. Encoded protein: CSARAGGAVGYNEQFF. This chain joins TRBV20-1 and TRBJ2-1, with 8 bases matching TRBD2. V shed 1 base and J 3 bases; nucleotides not matched to a gene: 8. CDR1 and CDR2 from the germline V gene are DFQATT and SNEGSKA (reference sequence). The CDR3 length is 16 residues.

This chain links TRBV19 with TRBJ2-1; no definite D call. CDR1 LNHDA and CDR2 SQIVND come from the germline V gene (reference sequence). V lost 7 bases to trimming and J lost 0 bases, with 7 bases between them. The CDR3 has 13 amino acids. CDR3 residues: CASTPRSYNEQFF. The CDR3, as DNA: TGTGCCAGTACACCCCGCTCCTACAATGAGCAGTTCTTC.

This clonotype was seen only a few times. This sequence joins TRBV2 and TRBJ1-4, with D uncertain. The V gene's germline CDR1 is SNHLY and CDR2 FYNNEI. The V end lost 3 bases, the J end lost 1 base, and 9 bases lay between the germline ends. The CDR3 contains 15 residues. The CDR3 is CASSERAETNEKLFF. The CDR3 nucleotides read TGTGCCAGCAGTGAGAGGGCAGAAACTAATGAAAAACTGTTTTTT. The full variable domain, completed using reference TRBV2 and TRBJ1-4, is EPEVTQTPSHQVTQMGQEVILRCVPISNHLYFYWYRQILGQKVEFLVSFYNNEISEKSEIFDDQFSVERPDGSNFTLKIRSTKLEDSAMYFCASSERAETNEKLFFGSGTQLSVL.

The chain carries TRBV30 and TRBJ1-2; a possible D gene is TRBD1 (6 bases). The V end was cut by 0 bases, the J end by 4 bases, with 12 bases between. The CDR3 has 14 amino acids. CDR1 and CDR2 from the germline V gene are GTSNPN and SVGIG (reference sequence). The CDR3 sequence: CAWSVAGQFYGYTF. CDR3 bases: TGTGCCTGGAGTGTAGCCGGACAGTTCTATGGCTACACCTTC.

This clonotype was seen a handful of times. The V call is TRBV6-5, the J call TRBJ2-1, with 12 bases matching TRBD2. The CDR3 extends over 18 amino acids. Looked up from germline, CDR1 is MNHEY and CDR2 is SVGAGI. V was pared by 2 bases and J by 4 bases, with 9 bases of the junction left unmatched. CDR3 in amino acids: CASSYARFTSGGYNEQFF. The CDR3 DNA reads as TGTGCCAGCAGTTACGCCAGATTTACTAGCGGGGGGTACAATGAGCAGTTCTTC.

The chain combines TRBV6-2 or TRBV6-3 with TRBJ1-1; the D is unclear. This CDR3 region has 14 residues. Germline-derived CDR1 and CDR2 are MNHEY and SVGEGT. V was trimmed by 6 bases and J by 6 bases, leaving 17 bases between them. This chain's CDR3 is CASSLPVNRAEAFF. The CDR3 DNA sequence: TGTGCCAGCAGCCTACCGGTCAACCGGGCTGAAGCTTTCTTT.